This entry describes one TCR beta chain. No antigen is known for it. Constant-region reverse primers amplified full-length variable regions, followed by semi-nested Nested Universal Primer A PCR. TCRdb processed the 5' RACE reads anew with MiXCR; each CDR3 protein has one entry. The sample yields 40,000 to 65,000 distinct CDR3 sequences, approximately 23% seen once. Naive CD4+ T cells were purified with Tregs depleted by CD25. Study observations and caveats: Tumor-infiltrating Treg TCR alpha and beta sequences overlapped most with tumor naive CD4+ T cells, then blood naive. Tumor memory CD4+ T cell TCR gene usage was found to cluster with blood and lymph node memory CD4+ cells and with lymph node naive CD4+ cells.

Sequenced material: tumor-infiltrating naive CD4+ T cells sorted from the breast tumor. Subset denoted: naive CD4+ T cells, CD4+CD45RA+CD25-. This receptor was taken from a female donor with breast cancer.

CDR3 DNA sequence: TGTGCCAGCAGTTTAGTGGACAATGAAAAACTGTTTTTT. Translating gives CASSLVDNEKLFF. This chain connects TRBV12-3 or TRBV12-4 to TRBJ1-4; D gene unclear. V lost 1 base and J lost 5, with 5 bases in between. The CDR3 extends over 13 amino acids.